This T cell receptor (beta chain) is drawn from a study of blood T cell repertoires in COVID-19. Sequenced by immunoSEQ multiplex PCR; TCRdb stores in-frame clones only, minus some. The top ten hold approximately 0.98% of the sample, which has more than 300,000 clones, nearly 90% seen once. Germline assignment: CDR1 SGHTA and CDR2 FQGNSA. This CDR3 contains 15 residues. V was pared by 5 bases and J by 4 bases, with 7 bases of the junction left unmatched. The chain is built from TRBV7-2 and TRBJ2-7; 11 bases map to TRBD2. This TCR derives from a woman aged 40 to 50 with COVID-19, enrolled during active disease. Material for sequencing was peripheral blood. CDR3 sequence (DNA): TGTGCCAGCAGCCCAGTAGCGGGAGGGCCTTACGAGCAGTACTTC. Amino acids: CASSPVAGGPYEQYF.